This T cell receptor (beta chain) was recorded in a study of post-analysis software for immune sequencing data. Study in general: Disease trajectories encompassed relapsing-remitting, secondary progressive and progressive-relapsing multiple sclerosis. Points from the study as a whole: About five TRBV segments were more frequent in patients than controls; TRBV5-6, TRBV5-1 and TRBV20-1 belonged to this group.

The authors incorporated unique molecular identifiers into the TCR beta cDNA libraries. TCRdb analysed the PCR reads with MiXCR anew, one entry per CDR3 protein. The data show hundreds of thousands of distinct CDR3 sequences, roughly 50% seen once. In regard to this clonotype: Its cognate antigen is unknown.

The length of the CDR3 is 15 residues. Germline values: CDR1 SEHNR, CDR2 FQNEAQ (reference sequence). J lost 5 bases, V lost 5 bases, and 6 bases had no gene match. Sequenced sample: blood. The V gene is TRBV7-9, the J gene TRBJ1-4; 9 positions match TRBD1. This TCR was sampled from a girl under 18 with multiple sclerosis. Here the CDR3 DNA reads TGTGCCAGCAGCCAACCAGGACAGGGGAATGAAAAACTGTTTTTT. Translating it yields CASSQPGQGNEKLFF. Full variable domain (missing parts from reference TRBV7-9 and TRBJ1-4): DTGVSQNPRHKITKRGQNVTFRCDPISEHNRLYWYRQTLGQGPEFLTYFQNEAQLEKSRLLSDRFSAERPKGSFSTLEIQRTEQGDSAMYLCASSQPGQGNEKLFFGSGTQLSVL.